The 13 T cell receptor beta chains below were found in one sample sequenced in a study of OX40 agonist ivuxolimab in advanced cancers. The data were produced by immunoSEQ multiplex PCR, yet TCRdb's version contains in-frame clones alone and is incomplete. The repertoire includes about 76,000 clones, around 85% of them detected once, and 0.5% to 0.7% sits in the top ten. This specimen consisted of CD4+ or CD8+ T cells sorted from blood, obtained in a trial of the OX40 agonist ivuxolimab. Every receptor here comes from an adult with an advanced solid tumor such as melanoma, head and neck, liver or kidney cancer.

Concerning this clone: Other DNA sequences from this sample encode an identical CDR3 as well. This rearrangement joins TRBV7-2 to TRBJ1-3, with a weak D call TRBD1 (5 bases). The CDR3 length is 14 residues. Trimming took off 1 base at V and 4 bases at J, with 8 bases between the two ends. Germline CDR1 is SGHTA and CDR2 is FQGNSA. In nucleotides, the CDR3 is TGTGCCAGCAGCTTAGGGGGCACCGGAAACACCATATATTTT. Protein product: CASSLGGTGNTIYF.

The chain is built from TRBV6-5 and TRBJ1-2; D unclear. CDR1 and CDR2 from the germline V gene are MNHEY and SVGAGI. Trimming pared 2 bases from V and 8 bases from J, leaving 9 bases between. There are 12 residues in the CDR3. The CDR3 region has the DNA TGTGCCAGCAGTTACGACCTCAGGGGCTACACCTTC. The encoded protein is CASSYDLRGYTF.

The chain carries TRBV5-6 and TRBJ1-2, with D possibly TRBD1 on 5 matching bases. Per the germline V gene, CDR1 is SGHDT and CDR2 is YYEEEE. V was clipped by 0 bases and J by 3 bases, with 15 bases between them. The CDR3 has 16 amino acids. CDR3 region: CASSLGQPPADYGYTF. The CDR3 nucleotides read TGTGCCAGCAGCTTGGGACAGCCCCCGGCGGACTATGGCTACACCTTC.

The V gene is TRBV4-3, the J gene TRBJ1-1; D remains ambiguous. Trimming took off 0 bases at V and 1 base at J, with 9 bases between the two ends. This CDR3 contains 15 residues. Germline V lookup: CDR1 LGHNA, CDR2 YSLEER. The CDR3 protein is CASSQEPQQNTEAFF. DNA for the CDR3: TGCGCCAGCAGCCAAGAACCCCAGCAGAACACTGAAGCTTTCTTT.

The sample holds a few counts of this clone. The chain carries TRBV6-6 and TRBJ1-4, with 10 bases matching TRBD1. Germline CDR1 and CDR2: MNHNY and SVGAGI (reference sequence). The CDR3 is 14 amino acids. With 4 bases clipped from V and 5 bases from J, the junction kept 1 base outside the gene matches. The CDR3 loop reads CASSLGQGNEKLFF. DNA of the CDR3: TGTGCCAGCAGTTTGGGACAGGGGAATGAAAAACTGTTTTTT.

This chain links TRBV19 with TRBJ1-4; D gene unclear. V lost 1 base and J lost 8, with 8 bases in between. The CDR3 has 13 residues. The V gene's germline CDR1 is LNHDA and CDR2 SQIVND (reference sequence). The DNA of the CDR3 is TGTGCCAGTAGTATAGGGATAGAAGAAAAACTGTTTTTT. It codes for CASSIGIEEKLFF.

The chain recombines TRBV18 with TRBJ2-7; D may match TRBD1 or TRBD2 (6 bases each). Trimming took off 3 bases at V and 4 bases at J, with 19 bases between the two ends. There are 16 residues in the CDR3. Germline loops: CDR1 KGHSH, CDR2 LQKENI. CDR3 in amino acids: CASSPVRGAGSYEQYF. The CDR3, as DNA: TGTGCCAGCTCACCGGTTAGGGGGGCAGGGTCGTACGAGCAGTACTTC.

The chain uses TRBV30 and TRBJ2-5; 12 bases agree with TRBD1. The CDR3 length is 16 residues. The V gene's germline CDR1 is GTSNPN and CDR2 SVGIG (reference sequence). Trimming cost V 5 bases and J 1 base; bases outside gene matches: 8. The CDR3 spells CAWGPGQGALQETQYF. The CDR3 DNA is TGTGCCTGGGGTCCGGGACAGGGGGCTCTCCAAGAGACCCAGTACTTC.

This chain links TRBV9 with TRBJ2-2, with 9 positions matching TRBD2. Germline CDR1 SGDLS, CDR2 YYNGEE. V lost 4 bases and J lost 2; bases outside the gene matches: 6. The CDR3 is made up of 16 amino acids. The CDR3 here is CASSRSTSGNTGELFF. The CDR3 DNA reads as TGTGCCAGCAGCCGATCGACTAGCGGAAACACCGGGGAGCTGTTTTTT.

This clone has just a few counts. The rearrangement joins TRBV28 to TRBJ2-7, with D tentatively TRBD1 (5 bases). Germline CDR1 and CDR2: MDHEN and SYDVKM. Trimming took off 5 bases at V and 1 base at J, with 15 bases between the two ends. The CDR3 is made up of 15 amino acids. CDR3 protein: CASSRPLQGSYEQYF. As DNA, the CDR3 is TGTGCCAGCAGTCGACCCCTTCAGGGATCCTACGAGCAGTACTTC. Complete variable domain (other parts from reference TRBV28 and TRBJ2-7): DVKVTQSSRYLVKRTGEKVFLECVQDMDHENMFWYRQDPGLGLRLIYFSYDVKMKEKGDIPEGYSVSREKKERFSLILESASTNQTSMYLCASSRPLQGSYEQYFGPGTRLTVT.

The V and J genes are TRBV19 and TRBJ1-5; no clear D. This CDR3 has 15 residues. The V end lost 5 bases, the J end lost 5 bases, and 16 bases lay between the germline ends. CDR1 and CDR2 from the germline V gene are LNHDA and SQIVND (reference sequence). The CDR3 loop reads CASSPRPERYQPQHF. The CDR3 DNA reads TGTGCCAGTAGTCCTCGGCCAGAGCGGTATCAGCCCCAGCATTTT.

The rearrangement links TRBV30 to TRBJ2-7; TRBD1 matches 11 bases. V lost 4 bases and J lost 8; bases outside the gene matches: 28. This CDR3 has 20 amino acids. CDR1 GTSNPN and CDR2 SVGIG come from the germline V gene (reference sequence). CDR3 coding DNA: TGTGCCTGGATTCAATCAGGCGGGACAGGGGGAACGGGACGAGTAATGAAGCAGTACTTC. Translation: CAWIQSGGTGGTGRVMKQYF. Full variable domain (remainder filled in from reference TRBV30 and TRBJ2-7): SQTIHQWPATLVQPVGSPLSLECTVEGTSNPNLYWYRQAAGRGLQLLFYSVGIGQISSEVPQNLSASRPQDRQFILSSKKLLLSDSGFYLCAWIQSGGTGGTGRVMKQYFGPGTRLTVT.

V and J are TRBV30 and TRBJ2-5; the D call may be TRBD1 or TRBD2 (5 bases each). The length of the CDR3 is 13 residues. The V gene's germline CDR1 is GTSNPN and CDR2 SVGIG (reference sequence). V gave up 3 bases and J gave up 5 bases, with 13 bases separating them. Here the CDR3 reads CAWSRDPEETQYF. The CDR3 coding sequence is TGTGCCTGGAGCCGGGACCCTGAGGAGACCCAGTACTTC.